A single sample gave rise to the 30 T cell receptor beta chains below, sequenced in a study of cytomegalovirus exposure and HLA in healthy donors. With 60 Vbeta and 13 Jbeta primers, the PCR was carried out. Data came from immunoSEQ multiplex PCR; TCRdb stores just in-frame clones and leaves some out. This table holds 100,000 to 150,000 clones. The source material was PBMCs. The receptors were gathered from a man aged 35 to 55 in good health and CMV-seronegative.

The chain is built from TRBV2 and TRBJ2-3; 12 bases match TRBD2. CDR1 is SNHLY and CDR2 is FYNNEI in the germline V gene. CDR3 length: 14 amino acids. After removal of 11 bases from V and 5 bases from J, the junction contained 8 bases not matched to a gene. The CDR3 spells CASRLAGVRDTQYF. The CDR3 DNA reads as TGTGCCTCCCGACTAGCGGGAGTTAGAGATACGCAGTATTTT.

V and J are TRBV6-5 and TRBJ2-5; perhaps TRBD1 as D (6 bases). Per germline, CDR1 MNHEY and CDR2 SVGAGI. The CDR3 spans 16 residues. V was clipped by 0 bases and J by 1 base, with 12 bases between them. Here the CDR3 reads CASSYSRDTIQETQYF. DNA of the CDR3: TGTGCCAGCAGTTACTCGAGGGACACAATCCAAGAGACCCAGTACTTC.

This chain joins TRBV5-8 and TRBJ2-1, with no clear D. The V gene lost 3 bases and the J gene lost 13 bases, with 8 bases spanning the gap. CDR1 and CDR2 (germline): SGHTS, YDEGEE. The CDR3 covers 10 residues. Here the CDR3 reads CASSWSRQFF. CDR3 sequence (DNA): TGTGCCAGCAGCTGGAGCCGACAGTTCTTC. The full variable domain, its missing parts supplied by reference TRBV5-8 and TRBJ2-1, is EAGVTQSPTHLIKTRGQQATLRCSPISGHTSVYWYQQALGLGLQFLLWYDEGEERNRGNFPPRFSGRQFPNYSSELNVNALELEDSALYLCASSWSRQFFGPGTRLTVL.

The chain recombines TRBV30 with TRBJ1-1, with a tentative D call TRBD1 (5 bases). Germline V gene sequence: CDR1 GTSNPN, CDR2 SVGIG (reference sequence). The length of the CDR3 is 14 residues. The germline V and J ends were trimmed by 3 bases and 0 bases, with 11 bases remaining between them. CDR3: CAWRWGSLNTEAFF. Here the CDR3 DNA reads TGTGCCTGGAGGTGGGGCAGCTTGAACACTGAAGCTTTCTTT.

The chain links TRBV11-1 to TRBJ2-2; 7 bases align to TRBD1. Trimming took 3 bases from V and 6 from J; bases not matched to a gene: 10. CDR3 length equals 16 residues. Germline V gene lookup returns CDR1 SGHAT and CDR2 FQDESV (reference sequence). CDR3 region: CASSFPTGLKAGELFF. The CDR3 bases are TGTGCCAGCAGCTTCCCGACAGGGTTAAAGGCCGGGGAGCTGTTTTTT. Together with reference TRBV11-1 and TRBJ2-2, the CDR3 gives the full variable domain: EAEVAQSPRYKITEKSQAVAFWCDPISGHATLYWYRQILGQGPELLVQFQDESVVDDSQLPKDRFSAERLKGVDSTLKIQPAELGDSAMYLCASSFPTGLKAGELFFGEGSRLTVL.

The rearrangement uses TRBV5-1 and TRBJ2-3, with 10 bases matching TRBD2. This CDR3 has 15 amino acids. V lost 4 bases, J lost 2 bases, and 4 bases stayed unmatched. The germline V gene has CDR1 SGHRS and CDR2 YFSETQ. CDR3: CASSLGTSDTDTQYF. CDR3 in DNA: TGCGCCAGCAGCCTCGGGACTAGCGACACAGATACGCAGTATTTT.

This chain links TRBV5-1 with TRBJ2-7; 8 nucleotides align to TRBD1. The CDR3 has 16 amino acids. The germline V gene encodes CDR1 SGHRS and CDR2 YFSETQ. Trimming removed 0 bases from V and 7 bases from J; junction bases left unmatched: 12. CDR3 protein: CASSLVRGTGRTEQYF. CDR3 nucleotide sequence: TGCGCCAGCAGCTTGGTTCGGGGGACAGGCAGAACGGAGCAGTACTTC.

The chain employs TRBV25-1 and TRBJ2-2; 7 bases are shared with TRBD1. Trimming removed 3 bases from V and 7 bases from J; junction bases left unmatched: 8. This CDR3 spans 15 amino acids. The germline V gene encodes CDR1 MGHDK and CDR2 SYGVNS. The CDR3 loop reads CASSEVEGGSGELFF. The CDR3 coding sequence is TGTGCCAGCAGTGAGGTCGAAGGGGGCAGCGGGGAGCTGTTTTTT.

The chain combines TRBV28 with TRBJ1-3, with TRBD1 matching over 10 bases. This CDR3 spans 14 amino acids. Germline V lookup: CDR1 MDHEN, CDR2 SYDVKM. Trimming cost V 6 bases and J 4 bases; bases outside gene matches: 3. The CDR3 DNA follows: TGTGCCAGCAGACCGGGACAGGGGGGAAACACCATATATTTT. Protein product: CASRPGQGGNTIYF.

This sequence joins TRBV10-3 and TRBJ1-5; TRBD1 matches 8 bases. Germline V lookup: CDR1 ENHRY, CDR2 SYGVKD. J lost 6 bases, V lost 5 bases, and 9 bases had no gene match. The CDR3 has 15 amino acids. The CDR3 is CAISFAQGVGQPQHF. The DNA of the CDR3 is TGTGCCATCAGTTTTGCACAGGGGGTCGGTCAGCCCCAGCATTTT.

J is TRBJ1-2 and V is TRBV30; a possible D gene is TRBD1 (5 bases). Trimming pared 2 bases from V and 10 bases from J, leaving 20 bases between. The CDR3 runs 14 residues. CDR1 GTSNPN and CDR2 SVGIG come from the germline V gene (reference sequence). CDR3 residues: CAWSPAALGGAYTF. The DNA of the CDR3 is TGTGCCTGGAGTCCCGCCGCGTTGGGGGGTGCCTACACCTTC.

The gene calls are TRBV9 and TRBJ2-5; 8 bases align to TRBD2. The germline gives CDR1 SGDLS, CDR2 YYNGEE. Trimming removed 4 bases from V and 1 base from J; junction bases left unmatched: 3. The CDR3 is 14 amino acids. CDR3 nucleotides: TGTGCCAGCAGCCCCAGCGGGAGCCAAGAGACCCAGTACTTC. It translates to CASSPSGSQETQYF. Full variable domain (rest looked up from reference TRBV9 and TRBJ2-5): DSGVTQTPKHLITATGQRVTLRCSPRSGDLSVYWYQQSLDQGLQFLIQYYNGEERAKGNILERFSAQQFPDLHSELNLSSLELGDSALYFCASSPSGSQETQYFGPGTRLLVL.

The chain joins TRBV7-8 to TRBJ2-2; perhaps TRBD1 as D (6 bases). CDR1 and CDR2 (germline): SGHVS, FQNEAQ. V shed 2 bases and J shed 3 bases, with 7 bases lying between them. This CDR3 region has 14 residues. CDR3 sequence reads: CASSLRTDTGELFF. Here the CDR3 DNA reads TGTGCCAGCAGCTTAAGGACAGACACCGGGGAGCTGTTTTTT.

This rearrangement joins TRBV4-3 to TRBJ1-4; D gene uncertain. The ends were cut back, 3 bases at V and 7 bases at J, with 15 bases in the middle. This CDR3 spans 15 amino acids. Looked up from germline, CDR1 is LGHNA and CDR2 is YSLEER. CDR3 sequence reads: CASSHAGGLGEKLFF. CDR3 coding DNA: TGCGCCAGCAGCCACGCGGGCGGTCTTGGTGAAAAACTGTTTTTT.

The chain joins TRBV11-3 to TRBJ2-2; possible D gene TRBD2, 7 bases. CDR1 and CDR2 (germline): SGHNT, YENEEA. The V end lost 0 bases, the J end lost 0 bases, and 14 bases lay between the germline ends. The CDR3 loop spans 18 amino acids. The CDR3 DNA is TGTGCCAGCAGCTTAGAGGGGGGGGGCTCTTCGAACACCGGGGAGCTGTTTTTT. Translating it yields CASSLEGGGSSNTGELFF.

The chain couples TRBV10-3 to TRBJ2-1; D not resolved. V was pared by 6 bases and J by 5 bases, with 5 bases between. Germline V gives CDR1 ENHRY, CDR2 SYGVKD. This CDR3 is 11 amino acids long. The CDR3 DNA is TGTGCCATCAGCCTCGACAATGAGCAGTTCTTC. It encodes CAISLDNEQFF.

The chain combines TRBV28 with TRBJ2-7; 7 bases agree with TRBD1. The CDR3 runs to 16 residues. Looked up from germline, CDR1 is MDHEN and CDR2 is SYDVKM. Trimming removed 1 base from V and 4 bases from J; junction bases left unmatched: 10. The CDR3 bases are TGTGCCAGCAGTTTATCCGGATACAGGGGCGGGTACGAGCAGTACTTC. Protein: CASSLSGYRGGYEQYF.

The rearrangement joins TRBV5-1 to TRBJ1-4, with a weak D call TRBD1 (5 bases). The CDR3 runs 17 residues. Germline V CDR1 and CDR2: SGHRS, YFSETQ. V was trimmed by 3 bases and J by 0 bases, leaving 15 bases between them. The CDR3 loop reads CASSWRDRSATNEKLFF. The CDR3 nucleotides are TGCGCCAGCAGCTGGAGGGACCGATCGGCAACTAATGAAAAACTGTTTTTT. Filled out from reference TRBV5-1 and TRBJ1-4, the complete variable domain reads KAGVTQTPRYLIKTRGQQVTLSCSPISGHRSVSWYQQTPGQGLQFLFEYFSETQRNKGNFPGRFSGRQFSNSRSEMNVSTLELGDSALYLCASSWRDRSATNEKLFFGSGTQLSVL.

This chain uses TRBV28 with TRBJ1-4; D unresolved. The CDR3 has 13 amino acids. The germline V and J ends were trimmed by 5 bases and 2 bases, with 6 bases remaining between them. CDR1 and CDR2 (germline): MDHEN, SYDVKM. CDR3 nucleotide sequence: TGTGCCAGCAGTGGGAGTACTAATGAAAAACTGTTTTTT. Encoded protein: CASSGSTNEKLFF.

The gene calls are TRBV10-3 and TRBJ2-2; D is possibly TRBD2 (5 bases). There are 16 residues in the CDR3. Trimming cost V 0 bases and J 3 bases, with 11 bases left between them. Per germline, CDR1 ENHRY and CDR2 SYGVKD. DNA of the CDR3: TGTGCCATCAGTGAGTCATTGAGGGCTTACACCGGGGAGCTGTTTTTT. Its protein product is CAISESLRAYTGELFF.

The J gene is TRBJ2-3, the V gene TRBV7-9; 10 bases agree with TRBD2. This CDR3 has 17 residues. The germline CDR1 and CDR2 sequences are SEHNR and FQNEAQ (reference sequence). The junction had 9 bases not matched to a gene; V was cut back by 6 bases and J by 0 bases. In DNA, the CDR3 is TGTGCCAGCAGTACCGGGACTAGCGTCTCTAGCACAGATACGCAGTATTTT. Its translation: CASSTGTSVSSTDTQYF.

The chain couples TRBV6-1 to TRBJ2-5; the D is unclear. Judging by the DNA end, TRBJ2-7 fits better; the J call may be wrong. Looked up from germline, CDR1 is MNHNS and CDR2 is SASEGT. CDR3 length: 13 residues. CDR3 sequence: CASSPLSGGEQYF. CDR3 sequence (DNA): TGTGCCAGCAGTCCCTTATCAGGTGGCGAGCAGTACTTC.

V gene TRBV5-1 combines with J gene TRBJ2-2; 8 bases match TRBD1. Germline V lookup: CDR1 SGHRS, CDR2 YFSETQ. This CDR3 region has 16 residues. The J segment lost 6 bases and the V segment lost 5 bases, leaving 12 bases of the junction unmatched. The CDR3 here is CASSSDRGVVAGELFF. In DNA, the CDR3 is TGCGCCAGCAGTTCCGACAGGGGAGTGGTAGCCGGGGAGCTGTTTTTT.

The chain has TRBV5-4 and TRBJ2-1, with 9 bases matching TRBD1. Germline V gene data show CDR1 as SGHNT and CDR2 as YYREEE (reference sequence). The V gene end was trimmed by 3 bases and the J gene end by 7 bases; junction bases not matched to a gene: 8. The length of the CDR3 is 15 residues. CDR3 nucleotides: TGTGCCAGCAGCTCGGGGACAGGGAGGTTGAATGAGCAGTTCTTC. Its protein product is CASSSGTGRLNEQFF. The full variable domain, rest sourced from reference TRBV5-4 and TRBJ2-1, is ETGVTQSPTHLIKTRGQQVTLRCSSQSGHNTVSWYQQALGQGPQFIFQYYREEENGRGNFPPRFSGLQFPNYSSELNVNALELDDSALYLCASSSGTGRLNEQFFGPGTRLTVL.

The chain recombines TRBV9 with TRBJ1-2; TRBD1 matches 9 bases. CDR1 and CDR2 from the germline V gene are SGDLS and YYNGEE. This CDR3 region has 12 residues. V was pared by 7 bases and J by 5 bases, with 3 bases of the junction left unmatched. The CDR3 coding sequence is TGTGCCAGCGGGGACAGGGTTTATGGCTACACCTTC. Protein: CASGDRVYGYTF.

The chain joins TRBV6-1 to TRBJ2-7; 7 bases align to TRBD2. Trimming removed 2 bases from V and 5 bases from J; junction bases left unmatched: 12. The CDR3 is 16 residues long. Per the germline V gene, CDR1 is MNHNS and CDR2 is SASEGT. CDR3 residues: CASSERFVPSGHEQYF. As DNA, the CDR3 is TGTGCCAGCAGTGAAAGGTTCGTCCCTAGCGGTCACGAGCAGTACTTC.

The chain couples TRBV19 to TRBJ2-2; possibly TRBD1 for D (5 bases). CDR3 length: 15 amino acids. The V gene's germline CDR1 is LNHDA and CDR2 SQIVND (reference sequence). Trimming cost V 4 bases and J 1 base, with 10 bases left between them. The DNA of the CDR3 is TGTGCCAGTAGTACCCTGACAGTGAACACCGGGGAGCTGTTTTTT. Amino acid sequence: CASSTLTVNTGELFF.

The CDR3 bases are TGTGCCAGCACCTCCGGGACAGGGGTCCACGAGCAGTACTTC. It codes for CASTSGTGVHEQYF. The chain recombines TRBV6-1 with TRBJ2-5; 10 bases are shared with TRBD1. The last part of the DNA fits TRBJ2-7 better; the J call may be wrong. This CDR3 spans 14 amino acids. Germline assignment: CDR1 MNHNS and CDR2 SASEGT.

The chain links TRBV30 to TRBJ1-1, with 7 bases that match TRBD1. Germline CDR1 is GTSNPN and CDR2 is SVGIG (reference sequence). This CDR3 comprises 15 residues. V trimming: 3 bases; J trimming: 5 bases; junction bases outside the gene matches: 12. This CDR3 is CAWSRPGARGTEAFF. CDR3 sequence (DNA): TGTGCCTGGAGCCGTCCAGGGGCCAGGGGGACTGAAGCTTTCTTT.

The V and J genes are TRBV7-2 and TRBJ2-7; 8 positions match TRBD2. Losses at the gene ends were 5 bases for V and 4 bases for J; bases not matched to a gene: 7. The CDR3 is 14 residues long. CDR1 and CDR2 (germline): SGHTA, FQGNSA. The CDR3 sequence: CASSPTSGPYEQYF. The DNA of the CDR3 is TGTGCCAGCAGCCCTACTAGCGGACCTTACGAGCAGTACTTC.